Listed here is a single T cell receptor (beta chain). This entry comes from a study of graft-versus-host responses after intestinal transplantation. The ends were cut back, 0 bases at V and 7 bases at J, with 16 bases in the middle. This CDR3 is 16 amino acids long. Germline V gene data show CDR1 as MGHRA and CDR2 as YSYEKL. Here immunoSEQ multiplex PCR was the method, and the copy in TCRdb shows in-frame clones only, minus some. Counted here are over 10,000 clones, 90% to 95% occurring once; the ten biggest clones make up under 5%. The chain is built from TRBV4-1 and TRBJ1-5, with a tentative D call TRBD1 (5 bases). The sequence was collected from a human patient who received an intestinal transplant, so some T cells may come from the graft donor. This specimen consisted of PBMCs, obtained 950 to 1,300 days after intestinal transplantation. Here the CDR3 DNA reads TGCGCCAGCAGCCAAGATTGGCAGGGTAGTGCCCAGCCCCAGCATTTT. The encoded protein is CASSQDWQGSAQPQHF.